The entry below gives a single T cell receptor beta chain sequence along with its context. The antigen is undetermined. The data are from a study of cytomegalovirus exposure and HLA in healthy donors. Whole-study findings and limits: Reports state that TCR beta sequences accurately predicted most subjects' HLA-A and HLA-B alleles. High specificity and sensitivity for cytomegalovirus status were reported for the classifier.

60 Vbeta and 13 Jbeta primers were used in PCR. The method was immunoSEQ multiplex PCR; TCRdb's version includes in-frame clones alone and lacks a portion of them. The table has roughly 150,000 clones, 65% to 70% seen once. This CDR3 spans 12 amino acids. V lost 5 bases and J 4 bases, leaving 8 bases between the germline ends. Germline V gene lookup returns CDR1 SEHNR and CDR2 FQNEAQ (reference sequence). The chain has TRBV7-9 and TRBJ1-2; D gene ambiguous. The sequenced material came from PBMCs. The sequence derives from a human donor in good health. The CDR3 nucleotides are TGTGCCAGCAGCCCCGTACTCTATGGCTACACCTTC. Protein sequence: CASSPVLYGYTF.